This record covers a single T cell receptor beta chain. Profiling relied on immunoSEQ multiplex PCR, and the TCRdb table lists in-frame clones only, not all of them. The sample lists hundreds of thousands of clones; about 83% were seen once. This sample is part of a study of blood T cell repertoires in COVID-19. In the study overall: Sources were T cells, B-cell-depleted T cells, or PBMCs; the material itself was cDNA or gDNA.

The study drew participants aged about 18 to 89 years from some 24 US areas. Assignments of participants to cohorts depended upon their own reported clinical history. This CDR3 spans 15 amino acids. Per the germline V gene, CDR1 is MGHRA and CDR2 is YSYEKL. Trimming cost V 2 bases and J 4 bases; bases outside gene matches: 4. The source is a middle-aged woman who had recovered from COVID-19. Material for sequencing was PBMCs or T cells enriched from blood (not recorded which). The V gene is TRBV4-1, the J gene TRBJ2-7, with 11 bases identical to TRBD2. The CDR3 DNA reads TGCGCCAGCAGCCAAACCGGGACTAGCGGATACGAGCAGTACTTC. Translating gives CASSQTGTSGYEQYF.